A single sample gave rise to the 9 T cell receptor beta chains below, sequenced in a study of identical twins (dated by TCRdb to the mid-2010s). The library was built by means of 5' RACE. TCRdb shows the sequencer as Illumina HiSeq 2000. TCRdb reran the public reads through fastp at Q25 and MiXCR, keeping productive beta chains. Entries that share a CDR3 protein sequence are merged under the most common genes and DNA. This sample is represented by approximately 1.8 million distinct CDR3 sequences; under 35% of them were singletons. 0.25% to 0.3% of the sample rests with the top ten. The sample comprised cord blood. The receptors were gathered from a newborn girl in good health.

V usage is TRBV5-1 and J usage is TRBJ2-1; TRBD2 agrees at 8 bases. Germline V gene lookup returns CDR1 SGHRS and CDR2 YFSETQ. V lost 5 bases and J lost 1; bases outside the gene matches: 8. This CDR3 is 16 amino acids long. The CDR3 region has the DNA TGCGCCAGCAGAGGAGACACTAGCGGTTCCTACAATGAGCAGTTCTTC. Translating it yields CASRGDTSGSYNEQFF.

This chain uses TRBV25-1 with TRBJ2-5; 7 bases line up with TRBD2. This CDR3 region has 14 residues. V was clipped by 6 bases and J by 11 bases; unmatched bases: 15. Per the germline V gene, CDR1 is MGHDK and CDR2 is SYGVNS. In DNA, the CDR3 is TGTGCCAGCAGGTGGGGGGGGATTATGGATGAGCAGTACTTC. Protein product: CASRWGGIMDEQYF. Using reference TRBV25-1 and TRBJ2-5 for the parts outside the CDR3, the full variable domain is EADIYQTPRYLVIGTGKKITLECSQTMGHDKMYWYQQDPGMELHLIHYSYGVNSTEKGDLSSESTVSRIRTEHFPLTLESARPSHTSQYLCASRWGGIMDEQYFGPGTRLLVL.

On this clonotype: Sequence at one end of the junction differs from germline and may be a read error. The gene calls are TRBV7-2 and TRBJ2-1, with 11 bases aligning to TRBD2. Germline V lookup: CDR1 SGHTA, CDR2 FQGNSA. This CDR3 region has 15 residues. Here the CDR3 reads CASSLFSGGANGQFF. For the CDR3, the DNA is TGTGCCAGCAGCTTATTTAGCGGGGGGGCCAATGGGCAGTTCTTC.

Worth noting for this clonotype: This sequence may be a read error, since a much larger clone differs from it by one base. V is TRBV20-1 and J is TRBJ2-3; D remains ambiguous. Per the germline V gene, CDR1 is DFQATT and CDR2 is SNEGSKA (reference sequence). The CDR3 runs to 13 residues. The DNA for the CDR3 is TGCACCGGGCGCGCGGTAATCACAGATACGCAGTATTTT. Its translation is CTGRAVITDTQYF.

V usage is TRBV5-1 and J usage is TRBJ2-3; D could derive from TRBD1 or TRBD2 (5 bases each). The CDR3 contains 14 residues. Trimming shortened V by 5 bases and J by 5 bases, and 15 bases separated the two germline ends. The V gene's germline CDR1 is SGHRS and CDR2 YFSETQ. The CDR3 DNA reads TGCGCCAGCAGGGGGACGATGTCGGGAGATACGCAGTATTTT. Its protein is CASRGTMSGDTQYF.

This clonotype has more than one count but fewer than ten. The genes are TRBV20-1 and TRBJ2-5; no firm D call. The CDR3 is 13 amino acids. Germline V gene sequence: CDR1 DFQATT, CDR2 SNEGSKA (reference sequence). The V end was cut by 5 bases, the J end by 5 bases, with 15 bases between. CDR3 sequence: CSALQPPSETQYF. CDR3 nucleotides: TGCAGTGCTCTGCAGCCACCAAGCGAGACCCAGTACTTC.

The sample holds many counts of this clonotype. The CDR3 here is CASSFSILASESTFF. CDR3 DNA: TGTGCCAGCAGCTTCTCTATATTAGCCTCTGAGAGTACGTTCTTC. V and J are TRBV7-2 and TRBJ2-1; no clear D. The V gene lost 3 bases and the J gene lost 15 bases, with 24 bases spanning the gap. CDR1 and CDR2 from the germline V gene are SGHTA and FQGNSA. The CDR3 is 15 amino acids.

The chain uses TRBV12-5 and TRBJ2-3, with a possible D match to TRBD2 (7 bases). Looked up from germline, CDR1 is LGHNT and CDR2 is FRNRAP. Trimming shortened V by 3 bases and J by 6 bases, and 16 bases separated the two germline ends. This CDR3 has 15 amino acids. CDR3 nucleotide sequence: TGTGCTAGTGGTTTTGGGAGGGGGGTGGCCGATACGCAGTATTTT. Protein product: CASGFGRGVADTQYF.

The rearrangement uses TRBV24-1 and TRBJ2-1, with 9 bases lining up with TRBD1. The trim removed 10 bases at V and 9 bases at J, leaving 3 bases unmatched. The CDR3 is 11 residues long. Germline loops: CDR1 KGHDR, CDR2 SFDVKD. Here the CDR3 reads CATLTGGEQFF. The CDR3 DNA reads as TGTGCCACGTTGACAGGGGGTGAGCAGTTCTTC.